The 23 T cell receptor beta chains below were found in one sample sequenced in a study of Ad26.COV2.S vaccination and SARS-CoV-2 variants. Treatment indicated: roughly 18 received Ad26.COV2.S at low or high dose, single or two shots; about 5 received placebo; per-sample allocation not given. Sample collection was performed on day 63 after the first vaccine or placebo injection. The assay was immunoSEQ multiplex PCR, and TCRdb's table has in-frame clones only and misses some. The data hold 500,000 or so clones, with 75% to 90% observed a single time. The source was peripheral blood, collected in a trial of Ad26.COV2.S vaccine versus placebo. The receptors shown here come from a person aged 18-65 years who received the Ad26.COV2.S COVID-19 vaccine or a placebo.

The chain recombines TRBV11-3 with TRBJ1-1, with a weak D call TRBD1 (5 bases). Germline V CDR1 and CDR2: SGHNT, YENEEA. The CDR3 is 18 residues long. V was pared by 4 bases and J by 3 bases, with 24 bases between. CDR3 sequence: CASSSYGRWGVRDTEAFF. In DNA form, the CDR3 reads TGTGCCAGCAGCTCTTATGGTAGATGGGGGGTTAGGGACACTGAAGCTTTCTTT.

On this clone itself: The same CDR3 is also encoded by other DNA sequences in this sample. This rearrangement joins TRBV5-1 to TRBJ1-3; D is ambiguous. Looked up from germline, CDR1 is SGHRS and CDR2 is YFSETQ. V lost 2 bases and J 4 bases, leaving 4 bases between the germline ends. The CDR3 consists of 12 residues. The CDR3 spells CASSLEGNTIYF. DNA of the CDR3: TGCGCCAGCAGCTTAGAGGGAAACACCATATATTTT.

The chain carries TRBV6-5 and TRBJ1-2, with D possibly matching TRBD1 (5 bases). The CDR3 length is 14 residues. Germline V lookup: CDR1 MNHEY, CDR2 SVGAGI. V was cut by 4 bases and J by 4 bases, with 13 bases left in between. CDR3 residues: CASSSGKRSYGYTF. CDR3 coding DNA: TGTGCCAGCAGTTCAGGGAAAAGAAGCTATGGCTACACCTTC.

The rearrangement links TRBV9 to TRBJ1-1; 7 bases line up with TRBD1. The V segment lost 5 bases and the J segment 0 bases; nucleotides outside the gene matches: 10. The CDR3 contains 16 residues. Germline values: CDR1 SGDLS, CDR2 YYNGEE. CDR3 sequence: CASSSGAGGLNTEAFF. In nucleotides, the CDR3 is TGTGCCAGCAGTTCAGGGGCAGGGGGATTGAACACTGAAGCTTTCTTT.

The CDR3 loop reads CASSRRSSGGEAFF. CDR3 sequence (DNA): TGTGCCAGCAGCCGGAGGTCGTCCGGGGGTGAAGCTTTCTTT. The chain couples TRBV3-1 (or the pseudogene TRBV3-2) to TRBJ1-1; possible D gene TRBD1, 5 bases. Germline CDR1 is LGHDT and CDR2 is YNNKEL (reference sequence). This CDR3 has 14 amino acids. The ends were cut back, 4 bases at V and 7 bases at J, with 16 bases in the middle.

The V gene is TRBV7-8, the J gene TRBJ2-3; no clear D gene. The germline V gene has CDR1 SGHVS and CDR2 FQNEAQ. The CDR3 loop spans 14 amino acids. V was pared by 0 bases and J by 8 bases, with 12 bases between. The CDR3 region is CASSLAVALGTQYF. In DNA form, the CDR3 reads TGTGCCAGCAGCTTAGCTGTGGCCCTAGGTACGCAGTATTTT.

The chain links TRBV18 to TRBJ1-5; D possibly corresponds to TRBD1 (6 bases). The CDR3 runs to 14 residues. V lost 6 bases and J 5 bases, leaving 14 bases between the germline ends. Per germline, CDR1 KGHSH and CDR2 LQKENI. Written as DNA, the CDR3 is TGTGCCAGCTCCACCCAGGGGTGGGATCAGCCCCAGCATTTT. Translation: CASSTQGWDQPQHF.

The genes are TRBV2 and TRBJ2-7; maybe TRBD1 (5 bases). The CDR3 extends over 13 amino acids. V was clipped by 6 bases and J by 2 bases, with 11 bases between them. Germline V gene lookup returns CDR1 SNHLY and CDR2 FYNNEI. As DNA, the CDR3 is TGTGCCAGCAGACCGACAGATCCCTACGAGCAGTACTTC. Amino acids: CASRPTDPYEQYF. Complete variable domain (other parts from reference TRBV2 and TRBJ2-7): EPEVTQTPSHQVTQMGQEVILRCVPISNHLYFYWYRQILGQKVEFLVSFYNNEISEKSEIFDDQFSVERPDGSNFTLKIRSTKLEDSAMYFCASRPTDPYEQYFGPGTRLTVT.

This chain joins TRBV15 and TRBJ1-5, with no clear D. This CDR3 is 12 amino acids long. V was clipped by 6 bases and J by 4 bases, with 7 bases between them. The germline CDR1 and CDR2 sequences are LNHNV and YYDKDF (reference sequence). The CDR3: CATSPFNQPQHF. In DNA form, the CDR3 reads TGTGCCACCAGTCCCTTTAATCAGCCCCAGCATTTT.

This clone was seen just once. This rearrangement joins TRBV6-5 to TRBJ1-5; TRBD1 might be the D (5 bases). The CDR3 is 15 residues long. V lost 4 bases and J 2 bases, leaving 12 bases between the germline ends. Germline V gene data show CDR1 as MNHEY and CDR2 as SVGAGI. The chain's CDR3 is CASSSGSFGNQPQHF. Written as DNA, the CDR3 is TGTGCCAGCAGTTCAGGGTCTTTCGGCAATCAGCCCCAGCATTTT.

This chain links TRBV11-1 with TRBJ2-5, with D perhaps matching TRBD1 (6 bases). The germline V and J ends were trimmed by 5 bases and 1 base, with 8 bases remaining between them. The CDR3 covers 13 residues. Germline values: CDR1 SGHAT, CDR2 FQDESV (reference sequence). This chain's CDR3 is CASSRGGQETQYF. CDR3 nucleotide sequence: TGTGCCAGCAGCCGAGGGGGCCAAGAGACCCAGTACTTC.

The chain joins TRBV24-1 to TRBJ2-2, with D possibly being TRBD2 (5 bases). CDR1 KGHDR and CDR2 SFDVKD come from the germline V gene. The CDR3 has 15 residues. V was shortened by 0 bases and J by 4 bases, with 8 bases between the two germline ends. The CDR3: CATSDLSRGTGELFF. Here the CDR3 DNA reads TGTGCCACCAGTGATTTGTCACGGGGCACCGGGGAGCTGTTTTTT.

This clone was seen a single time. The chain carries TRBV7-9 and TRBJ1-6; 8 bases map to TRBD1. The CDR3 runs to 14 residues. V gave up 5 bases and J gave up 7 bases; unmatched junction bases: 4. Germline assignment: CDR1 SEHNR and CDR2 FQNEAQ (reference sequence). The CDR3 loop reads CASSGGTGNSPLHF. The CDR3 nucleotides are TGTGCCAGCAGCGGAGGGACAGGCAATTCACCCCTCCACTTT.

The chain employs TRBV12-3 or TRBV12-4 and TRBJ1-1; the D gene is possibly TRBD1 (6 bases). V was cut by 6 bases and J by 1 base, with 9 bases left in between. This CDR3 contains 13 residues. The DNA for the CDR3 is TGTGCCAGCAGGGGGGGGGCGAACACTGAAGCTTTCTTT. Translating it yields CASRGGANTEAFF.

V gene TRBV19 combines with J gene TRBJ1-5; perhaps TRBD1 as D (6 bases). Looked up from germline, CDR1 is LNHDA and CDR2 is SQIVND (reference sequence). Trimming removed 6 bases from V and 4 bases from J, with 16 bases in between. The CDR3 runs to 15 residues. CDR3: CASSAGDVANQPQHF. The CDR3 DNA follows: TGTGCCAGTAGCGCAGGGGATGTAGCAAATCAGCCCCAGCATTTT. Using reference TRBV19 and TRBJ1-5 for the parts outside the CDR3, the full variable domain is DGGITQSPKYLFRKEGQNVTLSCEQNLNHDAMYWYRQDPGQGLRLIYYSQIVNDFQKGDIAEGYSVSREKKESFPLTVTSAQKNPTAFYLCASSAGDVANQPQHFGDGTRLSIL.

The chain carries TRBV5-6 and TRBJ1-6; D may be TRBD1 (6 bases). This CDR3 region has 18 residues. The V gene lost 2 bases and the J gene lost 1 base, with 16 bases spanning the gap. The germline V gene encodes CDR1 SGHDT and CDR2 YYEEEE. The CDR3 reads CASSLQGRGASYNSPLHF. Written as DNA, the CDR3 is TGTGCCAGCAGCTTACAGGGAAGGGGGGCGTCCTATAATTCACCCCTCCACTTT.

J is TRBJ1-1 and V is TRBV19; 7 nucleotides agree with TRBD1. The V and J ends lost 2 bases and 4 bases, in that order; junction bases with no gene match: 19. The germline gives CDR1 LNHDA, CDR2 SQIVND (reference sequence). The CDR3 sequence is 19 residues long. The chain's CDR3 is CASSIIRTGTLRPGTEAFF. The CDR3 nucleotides are TGTGCCAGTAGTATAATCAGGACAGGAACACTACGCCCAGGCACTGAAGCTTTCTTT.

The chain combines TRBV19 with TRBJ2-3; D unclear. Germline values: CDR1 LNHDA, CDR2 SQIVND (reference sequence). Trimming took off 6 bases at V and 7 bases at J, with 8 bases between the two ends. The CDR3 consists of 11 residues. The CDR3 here is CASSPGYTQYF. CDR3 DNA sequence: TGTGCCAGTAGCCCGGGTTATACGCAGTATTTT.

The chain is built from TRBV6-5 and TRBJ1-4; perhaps TRBD1 as D (5 bases). Per germline, CDR1 MNHEY and CDR2 SVGAGI. This CDR3 contains 15 residues. V was cut by 9 bases and J by 7 bases, with 21 bases left in between. CDR3 nucleotide sequence: TGTGCCAGTAGCCCGGGGGGGTCTATAATTGAAAAACTGTTTTTT. It codes for CASSPGGSIIEKLFF.

Details on this clone: The sample holds other DNA sequences that translate to the same CDR3. CDR3 region: CSVGNNEQFF. For the CDR3, the DNA is TGCAGCGTCGGGAACAATGAGCAGTTCTTC. This sequence joins TRBV29-1 and TRBJ2-1, with D possibly TRBD2 on 5 matching bases. The CDR3 is 10 amino acids. Deletions cut 6 bases from V and 5 bases from J, with 5 bases between. CDR1 SQVTM and CDR2 ANQGSEA come from the germline V gene.

This chain connects TRBV6-5 to TRBJ1-4; no reliable D call. This CDR3 has 13 residues. Germline V lookup: CDR1 MNHEY, CDR2 SVGAGI. V was pared by 6 bases and J by 8 bases, with 13 bases between. The CDR3 nucleotides are TGTGCCAGCAGAACGCCGGTTGAGGAAAAACTGTTTTTT. As protein: CASRTPVEEKLFF.

This chain uses TRBV18 with TRBJ2-1; 8 nucleotides match TRBD2. Trimming took 5 bases from V and 0 from J; bases not matched to a gene: 18. This CDR3 region has 20 residues. Looked up from germline, CDR1 is KGHSH and CDR2 is LQKENI. Written as DNA, the CDR3 is TGTGCCAGCTCAATTTCAGACGAAATAGCGGGGTTTAGCTCCTACAATGAGCAGTTCTTC. It specifies CASSISDEIAGFSSYNEQFF.

This rearrangement joins TRBV7-9 to TRBJ1-2; D gene unclear. Germline V gene data show CDR1 as SEHNR and CDR2 as FQNEAQ (reference sequence). The CDR3 totals 17 residues. V shed 5 bases and J shed 3 bases, with 22 bases lying between them. CDR3 sequence reads: CASSPFAAGHLDYGYTF. For the CDR3, the DNA is TGTGCCAGCAGCCCTTTTGCGGCGGGCCACCTAGACTATGGCTACACCTTC.